Listed here is a single T cell receptor beta chain. The CDR3 runs 19 residues. Germline lookup yields CDR1 SGHRS and CDR2 YFSETQ. The junction had 17 bases not matched to a gene; V was cut back by 1 base and J by 7 bases. TCRdb re-analysed the RT-PCR reads in MiXCR, keeping a single row per CDR3 protein. The data contain about 680,000 distinct CDR3 sequences, approximately 15% of them singletons. The specimen sequenced was memory CD4+ T cells from blood. The TCR originated in a female donor in good health, serving as a healthy control. The chain joins TRBV5-1 to TRBJ1-4; 9 positions match TRBD1. CDR3 sequence reads: CASSLSPGQGGGSVEKLFF. The CDR3 region has the DNA TGCGCCAGCAGCTTGAGTCCGGGACAGGGTGGTGGCAGTGTTGAAAAACTGTTTTTT.